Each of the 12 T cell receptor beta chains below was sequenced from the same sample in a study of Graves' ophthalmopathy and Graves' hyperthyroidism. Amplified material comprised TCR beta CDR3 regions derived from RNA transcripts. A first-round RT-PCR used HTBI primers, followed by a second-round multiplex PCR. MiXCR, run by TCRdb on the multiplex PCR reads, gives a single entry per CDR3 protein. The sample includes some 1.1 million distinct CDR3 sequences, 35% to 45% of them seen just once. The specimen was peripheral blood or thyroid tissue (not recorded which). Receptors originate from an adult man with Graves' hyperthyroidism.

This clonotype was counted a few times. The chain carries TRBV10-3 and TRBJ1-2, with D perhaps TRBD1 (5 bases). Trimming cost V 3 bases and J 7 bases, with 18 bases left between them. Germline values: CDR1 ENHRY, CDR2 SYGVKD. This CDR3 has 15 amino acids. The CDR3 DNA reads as TGTGCCATCAGTGATGAAGACAGCGGGTCGGTTGGCTACACCTTC. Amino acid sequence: CAISDEDSGSVGYTF.

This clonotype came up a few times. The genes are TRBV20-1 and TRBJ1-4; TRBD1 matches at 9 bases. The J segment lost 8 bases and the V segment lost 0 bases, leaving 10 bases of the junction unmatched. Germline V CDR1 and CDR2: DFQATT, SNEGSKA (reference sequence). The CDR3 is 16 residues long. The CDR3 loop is CSARDNRGPPYEKLFF. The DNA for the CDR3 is TGCAGTGCTAGAGACAACAGGGGGCCCCCTTACGAAAAACTGTTTTTT.

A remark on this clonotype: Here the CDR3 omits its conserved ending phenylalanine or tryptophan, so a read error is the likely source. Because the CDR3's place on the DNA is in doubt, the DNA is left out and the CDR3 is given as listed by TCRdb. The CDR3 here is CASSEANY. The J gene is TRBJ1-1, the V gene TRBV5-1. CDR1 and CDR2 from the germline V gene are SGHRS and YFSETQ. The CDR3 region is 8 residues in length, termini included.

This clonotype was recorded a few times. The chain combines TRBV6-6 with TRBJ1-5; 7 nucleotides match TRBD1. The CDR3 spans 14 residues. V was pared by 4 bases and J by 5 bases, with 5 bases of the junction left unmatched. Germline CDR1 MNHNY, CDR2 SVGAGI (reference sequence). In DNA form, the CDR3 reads TGTGCCAGCAGTTTCTCAGGGGGAGATCAGCCCCAGCATTTT. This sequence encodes CASSFSGGDQPQHF.

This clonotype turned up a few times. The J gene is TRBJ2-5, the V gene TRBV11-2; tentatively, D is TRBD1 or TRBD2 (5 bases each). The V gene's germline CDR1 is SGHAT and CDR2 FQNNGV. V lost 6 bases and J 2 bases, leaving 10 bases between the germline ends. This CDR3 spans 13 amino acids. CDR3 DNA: TGTGCCAGCAGGGGGACCCCTCAAGAGACCCAGTACTTC. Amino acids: CASRGTPQETQYF.

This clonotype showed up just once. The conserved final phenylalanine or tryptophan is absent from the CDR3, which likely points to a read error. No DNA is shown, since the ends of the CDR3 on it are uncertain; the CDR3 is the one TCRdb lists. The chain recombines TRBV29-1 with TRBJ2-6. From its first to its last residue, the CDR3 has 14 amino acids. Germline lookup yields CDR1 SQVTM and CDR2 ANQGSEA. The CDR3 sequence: CSVVLDSGANVLVL.

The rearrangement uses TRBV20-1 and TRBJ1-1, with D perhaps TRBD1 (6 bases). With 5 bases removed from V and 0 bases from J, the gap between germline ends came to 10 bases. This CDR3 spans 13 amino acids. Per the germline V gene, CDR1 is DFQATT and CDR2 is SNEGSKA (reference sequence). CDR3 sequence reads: CSASDRLNTEAFF. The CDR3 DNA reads TGCAGTGCTTCCGACAGGTTGAACACTGAAGCTTTCTTT.

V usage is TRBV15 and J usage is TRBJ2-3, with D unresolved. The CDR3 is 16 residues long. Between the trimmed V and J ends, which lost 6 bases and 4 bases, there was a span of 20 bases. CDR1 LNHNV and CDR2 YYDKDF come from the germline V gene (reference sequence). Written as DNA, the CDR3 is TGTGCCACCAGAAACTCCCTCAACCTCGGCCCAGATACGCAGTATTTT. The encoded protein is CATRNSLNLGPDTQYF. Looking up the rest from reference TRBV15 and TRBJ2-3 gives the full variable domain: DAMVIQNPRYQVTQFGKPVTLSCSQTLNHNVMYWYQQKSSQAPKLLFHYYDKDFNNEADTPDNFQSRRPNTSFCFLDIRSPGLGDTAMYLCATRNSLNLGPDTQYFGPGTRLTVL.

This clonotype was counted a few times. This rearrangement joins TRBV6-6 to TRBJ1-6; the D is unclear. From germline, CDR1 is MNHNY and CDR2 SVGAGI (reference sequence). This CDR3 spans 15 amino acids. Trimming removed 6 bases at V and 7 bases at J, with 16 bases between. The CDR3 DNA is TGTGCCAGCAGCCGAGATCGGGTCATAAATTCACCCCTCCACTTT. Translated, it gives CASSRDRVINSPLHF.

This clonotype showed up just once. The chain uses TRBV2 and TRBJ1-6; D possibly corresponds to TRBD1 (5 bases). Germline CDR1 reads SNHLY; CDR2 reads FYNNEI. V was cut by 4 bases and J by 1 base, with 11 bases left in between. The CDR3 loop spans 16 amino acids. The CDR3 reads CASSVGEESYNSPLHF. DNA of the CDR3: TGTGCCAGCAGTGTGGGGGAAGAGTCCTATAATTCACCCCTCCACTTT.

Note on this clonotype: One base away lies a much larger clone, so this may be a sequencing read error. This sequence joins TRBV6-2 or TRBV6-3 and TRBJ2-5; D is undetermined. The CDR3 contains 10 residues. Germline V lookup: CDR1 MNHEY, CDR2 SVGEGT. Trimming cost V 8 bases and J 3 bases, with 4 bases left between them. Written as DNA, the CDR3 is TGTGCCAGCCACAAAGAGACCCAGTACTTC. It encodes CASHKETQYF.

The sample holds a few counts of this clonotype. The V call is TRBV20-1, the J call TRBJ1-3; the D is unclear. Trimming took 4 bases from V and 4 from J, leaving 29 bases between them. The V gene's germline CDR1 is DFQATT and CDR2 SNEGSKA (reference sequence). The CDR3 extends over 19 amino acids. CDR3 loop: CSAKGPLLGALPAGNTIYF. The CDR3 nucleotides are TGCAGTGCTAAAGGCCCCCTACTTGGCGCCCTTCCCGCCGGAAACACCATATATTTT.